The present T cell receptor (beta chain) was sequenced within a study of blood T cell repertoires in COVID-19. Study-wide background: There were acute and convalescent COVID-19 samples, and they came from the United States, Italy and Spain. Sample material is recorded as cDNA or gDNA derived from T cells, B-cell-depleted T cells, or PBMCs.

Original handling: How many nucleated cells were present was estimated from reference gene primer amplification. Sequencing used immunoSEQ multiplex PCR; TCRdb keeps in-frame clones, though not all of them. V, J and clone size are taken as reported in that table, and D and trimming were inferred from the DNA itself. Seen here are fewer than 100,000 clones, around nine tenths observed once, and the top ten hold less than 9%. Looked up from germline, CDR1 is SGHNT and CDR2 is YENEEA. This CDR3 has 11 residues. Between the trimmed V and J ends, which lost 3 bases and 4 bases, there was a span of 4 bases.

The origin of this receptor is a man between 60 and 75 years old with acute or convalescent COVID-19. The chain joins TRBV11-3 to TRBJ2-7, with D hard to call. Sequencing used peripheral blood. CDR3 in amino acids: CASSFAYEQYF. CDR3 sequence (DNA): TGTGCCAGCAGCTTTGCGTACGAGCAGTACTTC.